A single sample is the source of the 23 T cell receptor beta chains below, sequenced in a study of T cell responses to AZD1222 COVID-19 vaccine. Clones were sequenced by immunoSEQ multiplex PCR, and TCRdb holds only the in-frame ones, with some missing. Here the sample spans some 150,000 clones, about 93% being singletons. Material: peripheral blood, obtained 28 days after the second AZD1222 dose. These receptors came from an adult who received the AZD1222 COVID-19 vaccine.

The CDR3 nucleotides read TGTGCCATCAGTAGAGCAAATACGCAGTATTTT. Encoded protein: CAISRANTQYF. This sequence joins TRBV10-3 and TRBJ2-3; D is undetermined. CDR1 ENHRY and CDR2 SYGVKD come from the germline V gene. The V gene lost 5 bases and the J gene lost 7 bases, with 7 bases spanning the gap. This CDR3 comprises 11 residues.

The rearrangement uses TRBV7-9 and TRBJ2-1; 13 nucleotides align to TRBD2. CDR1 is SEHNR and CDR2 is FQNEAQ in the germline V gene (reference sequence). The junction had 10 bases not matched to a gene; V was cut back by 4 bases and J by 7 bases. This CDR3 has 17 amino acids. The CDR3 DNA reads TGTGCCAGCAGCTCCCAGAAAGGACTAGCGGGAGTTAATGAGCAGTTCTTC. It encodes CASSSQKGLAGVNEQFF.

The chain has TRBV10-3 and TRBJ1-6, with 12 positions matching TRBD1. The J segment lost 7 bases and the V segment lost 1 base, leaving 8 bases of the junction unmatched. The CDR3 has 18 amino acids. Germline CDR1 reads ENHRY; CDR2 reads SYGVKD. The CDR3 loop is CAISEWRPGQGANSPLHF. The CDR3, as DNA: TGTGCCATCAGTGAGTGGAGGCCGGGACAGGGGGCCAATTCACCCCTCCACTTT.

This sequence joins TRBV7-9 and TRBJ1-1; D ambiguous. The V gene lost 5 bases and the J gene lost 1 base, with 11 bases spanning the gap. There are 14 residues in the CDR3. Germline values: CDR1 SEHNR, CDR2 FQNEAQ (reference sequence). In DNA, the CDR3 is TGTGCCAGCAGCCCACTGGCAGCGAACACTGAAGCTTTCTTT. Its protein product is CASSPLAANTEAFF.

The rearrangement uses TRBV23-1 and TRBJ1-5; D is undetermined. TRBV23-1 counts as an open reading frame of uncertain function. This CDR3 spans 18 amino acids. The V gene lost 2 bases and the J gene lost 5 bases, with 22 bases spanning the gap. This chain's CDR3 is CASSQLTSVAEKDQPQHF. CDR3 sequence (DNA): TGCGCCAGCAGTCAACTAACCTCGGTGGCAGAAAAAGATCAGCCCCAGCATTTT.

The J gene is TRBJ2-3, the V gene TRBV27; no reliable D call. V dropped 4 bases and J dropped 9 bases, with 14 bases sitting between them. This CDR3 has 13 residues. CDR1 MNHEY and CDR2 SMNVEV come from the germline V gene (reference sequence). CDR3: CASSSPLLVTQYF. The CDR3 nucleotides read TGTGCCAGCAGTTCCCCGCTACTCGTCACGCAGTATTTT.

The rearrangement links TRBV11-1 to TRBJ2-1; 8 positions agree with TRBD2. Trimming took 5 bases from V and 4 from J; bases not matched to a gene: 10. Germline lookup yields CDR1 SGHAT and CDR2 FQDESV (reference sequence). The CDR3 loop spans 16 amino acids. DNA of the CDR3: TGTGCCAGCAGCCCCCACGCGAGCGGGGGATACAATGAGCAGTTCTTC. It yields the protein CASSPHASGGYNEQFF.

The CDR3 region has the DNA TGTGCCAGCAGTTACCAGGTGGGCTCCTACGAGCAGTACTTC. Translated: CASSYQVGSYEQYF. This sequence joins TRBV6-5 and TRBJ2-7; D not resolved. The CDR3 length is 14 residues. V shed 2 bases and J shed 0 bases, with 8 bases lying between them. CDR1 and CDR2 from the germline V gene are MNHEY and SVGAGI.

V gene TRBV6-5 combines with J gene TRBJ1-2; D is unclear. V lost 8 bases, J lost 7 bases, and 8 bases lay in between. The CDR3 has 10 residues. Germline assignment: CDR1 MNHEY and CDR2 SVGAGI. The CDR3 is CASGGFGYTF. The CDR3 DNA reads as TGTGCCAGCGGCGGGTTTGGCTACACCTTC.

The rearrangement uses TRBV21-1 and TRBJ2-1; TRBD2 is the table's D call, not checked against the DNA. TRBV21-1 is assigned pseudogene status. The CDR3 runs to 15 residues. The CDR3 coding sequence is TGTGCCAGCAGCTCGGGACTCACGGCGTCTGGTGAGCAGTTCTTC. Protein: CASSSGLTASGEQFF.

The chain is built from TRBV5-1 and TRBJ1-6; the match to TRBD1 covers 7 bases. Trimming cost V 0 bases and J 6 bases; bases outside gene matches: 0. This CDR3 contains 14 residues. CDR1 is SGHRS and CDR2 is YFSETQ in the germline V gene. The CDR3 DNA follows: TGCGCCAGCAGCTTGGCAGGGGGTAATTCACCCCTCCACTTT. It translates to CASSLAGGNSPLHF.

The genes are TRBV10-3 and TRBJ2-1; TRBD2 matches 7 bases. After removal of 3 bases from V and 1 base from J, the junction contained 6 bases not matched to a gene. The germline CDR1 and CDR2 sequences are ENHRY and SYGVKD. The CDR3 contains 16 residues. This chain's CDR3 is CAISDDGRISYNEQFF. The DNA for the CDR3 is TGTGCCATCAGTGATGACGGGAGGATATCCTACAATGAGCAGTTCTTC.

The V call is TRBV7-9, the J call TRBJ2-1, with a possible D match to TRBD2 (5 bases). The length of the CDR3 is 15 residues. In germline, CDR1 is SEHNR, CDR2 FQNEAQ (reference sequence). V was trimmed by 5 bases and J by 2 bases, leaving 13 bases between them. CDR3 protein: CASSLLGPAYNEQFF. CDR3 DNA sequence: TGTGCCAGCAGCCTACTAGGACCGGCCTACAATGAGCAGTTCTTC.

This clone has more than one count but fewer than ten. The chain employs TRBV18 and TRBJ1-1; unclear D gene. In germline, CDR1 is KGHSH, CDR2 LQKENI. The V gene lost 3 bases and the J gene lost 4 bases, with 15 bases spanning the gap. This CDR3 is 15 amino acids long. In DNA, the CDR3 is TGTGCCAGCTCACCTGTGGGGAGCATGGGCACTGAAGCTTTCTTT. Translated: CASSPVGSMGTEAFF.

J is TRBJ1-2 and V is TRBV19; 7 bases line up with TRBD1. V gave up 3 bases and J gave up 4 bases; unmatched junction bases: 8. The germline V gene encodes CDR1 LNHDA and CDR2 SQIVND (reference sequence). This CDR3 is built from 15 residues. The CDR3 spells CASSIVRDRSYGYTF. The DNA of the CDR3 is TGTGCCAGTAGTATCGTGCGGGACAGAAGCTATGGCTACACCTTC.

CDR3 protein: CASSQVGTEQGDYGYTF. DNA for the CDR3: TGTGCCAGCAGCCAAGTGGGGACAGAACAGGGGGACTATGGCTACACCTTC. This sequence joins TRBV4-2 and TRBJ1-2; 8 bases are a match to TRBD1. There are 17 residues in the CDR3. The junction had 10 bases not matched to a gene; V was cut back by 1 base and J by 3 bases. The germline CDR1 and CDR2 sequences are LGHNA and YNFKEQ.

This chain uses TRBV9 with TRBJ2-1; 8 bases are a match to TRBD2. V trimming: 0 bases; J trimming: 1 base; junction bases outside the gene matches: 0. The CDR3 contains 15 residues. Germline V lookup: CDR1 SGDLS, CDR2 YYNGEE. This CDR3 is CASSVAGGSYNEQFF. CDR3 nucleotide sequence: TGTGCCAGCAGCGTAGCGGGAGGGTCCTACAATGAGCAGTTCTTC.

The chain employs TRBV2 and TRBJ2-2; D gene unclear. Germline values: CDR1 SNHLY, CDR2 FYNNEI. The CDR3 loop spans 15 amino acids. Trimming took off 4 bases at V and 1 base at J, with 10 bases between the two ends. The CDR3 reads CASSVVELNTGELFF. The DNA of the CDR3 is TGTGCCAGCAGTGTGGTAGAATTGAACACCGGGGAGCTGTTTTTT.

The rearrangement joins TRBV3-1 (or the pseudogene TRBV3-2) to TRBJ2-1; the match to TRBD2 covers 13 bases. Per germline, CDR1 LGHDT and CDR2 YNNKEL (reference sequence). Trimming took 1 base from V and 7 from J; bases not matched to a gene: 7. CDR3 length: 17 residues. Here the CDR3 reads CASSQGAGLAGWNEQFF. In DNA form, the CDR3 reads TGTGCCAGCAGCCAAGGTGCGGGACTAGCGGGATGGAATGAGCAGTTCTTC.

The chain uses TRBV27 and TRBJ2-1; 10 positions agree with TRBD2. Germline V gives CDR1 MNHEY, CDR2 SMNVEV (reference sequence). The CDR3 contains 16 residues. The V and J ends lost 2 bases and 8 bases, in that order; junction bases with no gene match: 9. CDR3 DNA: TGTGCCAGCAGTTTAAAAGCGGGAGGGCCAGGGGATGAGCAGTTCTTC. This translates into CASSLKAGGPGDEQFF.

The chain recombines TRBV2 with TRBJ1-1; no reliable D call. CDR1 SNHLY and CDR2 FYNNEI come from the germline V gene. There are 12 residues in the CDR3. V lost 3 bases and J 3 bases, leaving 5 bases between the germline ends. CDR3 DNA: TGTGCCAGCAGTGATTGGTACACTGAAGCTTTCTTT. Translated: CASSDWYTEAFF.

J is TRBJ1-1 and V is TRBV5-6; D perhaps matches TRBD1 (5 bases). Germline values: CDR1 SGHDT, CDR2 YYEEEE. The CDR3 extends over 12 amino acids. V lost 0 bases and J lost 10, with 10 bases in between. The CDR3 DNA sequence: TGTGCCAGCAGCTTGGTAGGGGAGGGAGCTTTCTTT. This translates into CASSLVGEGAFF.

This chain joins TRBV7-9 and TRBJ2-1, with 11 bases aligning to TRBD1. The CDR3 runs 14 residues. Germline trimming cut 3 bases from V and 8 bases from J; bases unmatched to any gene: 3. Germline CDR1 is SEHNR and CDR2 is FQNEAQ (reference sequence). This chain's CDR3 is CASSLGQGVDEQFF. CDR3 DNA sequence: TGTGCCAGCAGCTTGGGACAGGGGGTCGATGAGCAGTTCTTC.